These 7 T cell receptor beta chains were all obtained from the same sample, sequenced in a study of early T cells in non-severe SARS-CoV-2 infection. MiXCR, run by TCRdb on the 5' RACE reads, gives a single entry per CDR3 protein. The sample consists of 70,000 to 95,000 distinct CDR3 sequences, 14% to 15% of them appearing once. Sequenced material: whole blood. The receptors derive from an adult who was a healthcare worker with PCR-confirmed SARS-CoV-2 infection or an uninfected control (not recorded which).

The chain links TRBV12-3 or TRBV12-4 to TRBJ1-2; TRBD1 aligns across 7 bases. The CDR3 totals 13 residues. J lost 1 base, V lost 6 bases, and 2 bases had no gene match. The CDR3, as DNA: TGTGCCAGCAGGCCAGGGGGTAACTATGGCTACACCTTC. Protein: CASRPGGNYGYTF.

This clonotype was detected only a few times. The rearrangement joins TRBV11-2 to TRBJ2-3, with D perhaps TRBD2 (5 bases). The germline CDR1 and CDR2 sequences are SGHAT and FQNNGV. V lost 0 bases to trimming and J lost 4 bases, with 5 bases between them. The CDR3 contains 13 residues. The CDR3 loop is CASSLDGADTQYF. The CDR3 coding sequence is TGTGCCAGCAGCTTAGACGGGGCAGATACGCAGTATTTT.

This clonotype occurred a few times. The chain uses TRBV12-3 or TRBV12-4 and TRBJ1-1, with TRBD1 as a possible D gene (6 bases). This CDR3 is 12 amino acids long. V was pared by 4 bases and J by 9 bases, with 12 bases between. In nucleotides, the CDR3 is TGTGCCAGCAGTTCCGTGGGGGCAAAAGCTTTCTTT. This translates into CASSSVGAKAFF.

The chain is built from TRBV20-1 and TRBJ2-3; maybe TRBD1 (6 bases). Germline V gives CDR1 DFQATT, CDR2 SNEGSKA (reference sequence). V was pared by 8 bases and J by 6 bases, with 9 bases between. The CDR3 has 10 residues. For the CDR3, the DNA is TGCAGTCACCAGGGGGATACGCAGTATTTT. It yields the protein CSHQGDTQYF.

J is TRBJ1-2 and V is TRBV9, with 7 bases that match TRBD1. The length of the CDR3 is 15 residues. Germline assignment: CDR1 SGDLS and CDR2 YYNGEE. After removal of 3 bases from V and 8 bases from J, the junction contained 13 bases not matched to a gene. CDR3 sequence (DNA): TGTGCCAGCAGCGACCCCTCTGGCAGGGGGGAAGGCTACACCTTC. This encodes CASSDPSGRGEGYTF.

This clonotype was seen only a few times. The V gene is TRBV18, the J gene TRBJ1-5, with D tentatively TRBD1 (5 bases). The CDR3 has 13 amino acids. V lost 8 bases, J lost 0 bases, and 8 bases lay in between. CDR1 is KGHSH, CDR2 LQKENI, per germline. As DNA, the CDR3 is TGTGCCAGCCAACAGGTTAGCAATCAGCCCCAGCATTTT. It encodes CASQQVSNQPQHF.

The genes are TRBV5-1 and TRBJ1-6, with D possibly matching TRBD1 (5 bases). CDR1 is SGHRS, CDR2 YFSETQ, per germline. The CDR3 runs 15 residues. V lost 4 bases, J lost 10 bases, and 18 bases lay in between. CDR3: CASSAGREPGSPLHF. The DNA for the CDR3 is TGCGCCAGCAGCGCGGGACGGGAGCCTGGATCACCCCTCCACTTT. Full variable domain (rest looked up from reference TRBV5-1 and TRBJ1-6): KAGVTQTPRYLIKTRGQQVTLSCSPISGHRSVSWYQQTPGQGLQFLFEYFSETQRNKGNFPGRFSGRQFSNSRSEMNVSTLELGDSALYLCASSAGREPGSPLHFGNGTRLTVT.